The following is a TCR beta chain sequence with its context. Its cognate antigen is unknown. Profiling relied on immunoSEQ multiplex PCR, and the TCRdb table lists in-frame clones only, not all of them. Counted here are roughly 67,000 clones, roughly 86% occurring once; the ten biggest clones make up just under 15%. Time point described: pretreatment peripheral blood. The data are from a study of PD-L1 blockade in urothelial cancer. Overall study context: At some point between 2012 and 2014, patients got going on atezolizumab, taking 1,200 mg intravenously every 3 weeks. Samples of blood were analyzed 3 weeks (second dose) and 6 weeks after treatment start. Overall study results and limits: Durable benefit was linked to greater 3-week expansion of tumor-associated blood clones.

V was clipped by 1 base and J by 10 bases, with 12 bases between them. The CDR3 consists of 14 residues. CDR1 SGHDT and CDR2 YYEEEE come from the germline V gene. This chain links TRBV5-6 with TRBJ1-6; D is undetermined. This sequence originates from a man aged 60-69 years with urothelial cancer. Material: PBMCs, obtained around atezolizumab (anti-PD-L1) treatment. CDR3 amino acids: CASSLYGSGSPLHF. The DNA for the CDR3 is TGTGCCAGCAGCTTGTACGGTTCGGGGTCACCCCTCCACTTT. Supplemented by reference TRBV5-6 and TRBJ1-6, the full variable domain reads DAGVTQSPTHLIKTRGQQVTLRCSPKSGHDTVSWYQQALGQGPQFIFQYYEEEERQRGNFPDRFSGHQFPNYSSELNVNALLLGDSALYLCASSLYGSGSPLHFGNGTRLTVT.